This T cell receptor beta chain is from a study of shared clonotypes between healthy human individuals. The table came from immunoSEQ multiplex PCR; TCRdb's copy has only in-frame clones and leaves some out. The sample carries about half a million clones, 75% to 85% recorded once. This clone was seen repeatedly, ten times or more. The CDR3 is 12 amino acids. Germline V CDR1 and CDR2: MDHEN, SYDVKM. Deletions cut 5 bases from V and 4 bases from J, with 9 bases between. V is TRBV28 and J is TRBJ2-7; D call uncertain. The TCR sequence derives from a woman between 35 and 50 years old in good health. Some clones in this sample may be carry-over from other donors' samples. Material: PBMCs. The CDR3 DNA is TGTGCCAGCAGTAGACTTGCTTACGAGCAGTACTTC. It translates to CASSRLAYEQYF.